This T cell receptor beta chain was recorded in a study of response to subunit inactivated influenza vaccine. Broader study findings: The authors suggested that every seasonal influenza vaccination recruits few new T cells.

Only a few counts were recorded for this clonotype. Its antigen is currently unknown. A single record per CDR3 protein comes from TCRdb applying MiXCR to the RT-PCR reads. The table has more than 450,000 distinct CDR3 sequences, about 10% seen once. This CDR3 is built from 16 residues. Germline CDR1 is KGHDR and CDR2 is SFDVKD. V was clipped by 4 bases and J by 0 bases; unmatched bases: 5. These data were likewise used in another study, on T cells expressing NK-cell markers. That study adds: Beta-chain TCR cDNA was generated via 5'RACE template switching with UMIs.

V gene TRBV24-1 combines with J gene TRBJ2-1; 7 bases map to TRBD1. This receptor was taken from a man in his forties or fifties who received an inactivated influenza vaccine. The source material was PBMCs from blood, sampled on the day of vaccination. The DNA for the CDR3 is TGTGCCACCAGTGAGACAGGGAAAGGCTCCTACAATGAGCAGTTCTTC. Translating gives CATSETGKGSYNEQFF.